The clone carrying this T cell receptor beta chain was recorded only once. Data came from immunoSEQ multiplex PCR; TCRdb stores just in-frame clones and leaves some out. The sample shows about 92,000 clones, roughly four fifths of them seen only once. This sample is part of a study of control samples from healthy donors and cancer patients. CDR1 LNHDA and CDR2 SQIVND come from the germline V gene (reference sequence). The ends lost 1 base at V and 4 bases at J; junction bases unmatched: 1. The CDR3 is 14 amino acids. The sequenced material came from blood. This chain joins TRBV19 and TRBJ1-2; 9 positions agree with TRBD1. The receptor comes from a woman aged 55 to 70 in good health. The CDR3 loop reads CASSIGDRAYGYTF. In DNA form, the CDR3 reads TGTGCCAGTAGTATAGGGGACAGGGCCTATGGCTACACCTTC.